This entry is about one T cell receptor beta chain. At one end the junction does not follow the germline gene, possibly because of a read error. Original processing methods: Reference gene primer amplification gave nucleated cell count estimates. Measured with immunoSEQ multiplex PCR; TCRdb has only the in-frame clones, and not every one. That table supplies the V and J calls and clone size; D and trimming were determined from the DNA. The sample yields 300,000 to 400,000 clones, roughly 90% seen once. Germline values: CDR1 MNHEY, CDR2 SVGAGI. The CDR3 covers 15 residues. This record comes from a study of blood T cell repertoires in COVID-19. The overall study: From the United States, Italy and Spain came samples of acute and convalescent COVID-19. T cells, B-cell-depleted T cells, or PBMCs provided the cDNA or gDNA that served as material.

Participants came from about 24 US areas, aged about 18 to 89 years. Sequences were obtained from PBMCs or T cells enriched from blood (not recorded which). The sequence came from a woman in her 30s with acute COVID-19. The rearrangement uses TRBV6-5 and TRBJ1-6; D call uncertain. CDR3 region: CASRPVLAPNSPLHF. CDR3 sequence (DNA): TGTGCCAGCAGGCCAGTCTTAGCGCCCAATTCCCCCCTCCACTTT.